Listed here are 26 T cell receptor beta chains from one sample, sequenced in a study of blood T cell repertoires in COVID-19. Libraries were prepared by immunoSEQ multiplex PCR; TCRdb keeps only in-frame clonotypes and omits some of them. The table shows about 59,000 clones, with around four fifths occurring only once. The sequencing input was peripheral blood. The receptor source for this set is a man aged 80 or over with acute or convalescent COVID-19.

The genes are TRBV30 and TRBJ1-2; D not certain. Germline V gene sequence: CDR1 GTSNPN, CDR2 SVGIG (reference sequence). The ends were cut back, 4 bases at V and 0 bases at J, with 15 bases in the middle. This CDR3 region has 15 residues. CDR3 residues: CAWNGGGQSNYGYTF. Here the CDR3 DNA reads TGTGCCTGGAACGGAGGAGGGCAATCTAACTATGGCTACACCTTC.

The chain recombines TRBV5-4 with TRBJ1-1; 7 nucleotides match TRBD1. This CDR3 comprises 13 residues. The ends lost 6 bases at V and 4 bases at J; junction bases unmatched: 6. The germline V gene encodes CDR1 SGHNT and CDR2 YYREEE (reference sequence). For the CDR3, the DNA is TGTGCCAGCAAAACAGGGGCGGGCACTGAAGCTTTCTTT. It translates to CASKTGAGTEAFF.

This clone turned up a few times. The chain links TRBV27 to TRBJ1-6; possibly TRBD1 for D (5 bases). This CDR3 is 14 amino acids long. From germline, CDR1 is MNHEY and CDR2 SMNVEV (reference sequence). Trimming shortened V by 5 bases and J by 7 bases, and 12 bases separated the two germline ends. The CDR3 bases are TGTGCCAGCAGTGCCCTTACAGGCAATTCACCCCTCCACTTT. It translates to CASSALTGNSPLHF.

This sequence joins TRBV7-9 and TRBJ2-7; 7 bases are a match to TRBD1. Trimming took 5 bases from V and 5 from J; bases not matched to a gene: 9. This CDR3 region has 14 residues. Germline V gives CDR1 SEHNR, CDR2 FQNEAQ (reference sequence). This chain's CDR3 is CASSLGTAADEQYF. The CDR3 DNA reads TGTGCCAGCAGCCTCGGGACAGCGGCGGACGAGCAGTACTTC.

The genes are TRBV3-1 (or the pseudogene TRBV3-2) and TRBJ1-2, with 7 bases aligning to TRBD1. This CDR3 region has 13 residues. V lost 6 bases to trimming and J lost 4 bases; unmatched junction nucleotides: 5. CDR1 and CDR2 from the germline V gene are LGHDT and YNNKEL (reference sequence). The CDR3 nucleotides are TGTGCCAGCAGTACCGACAGGGCCTATGGCTACACCTTC. Translated, it gives CASSTDRAYGYTF.

The V call is TRBV12-5, the J call TRBJ2-3; a weak D match, TRBD1 (5 bases). Per germline, CDR1 LGHNT and CDR2 FRNRAP. The V gene lost 2 bases and the J gene lost 3 bases, with 9 bases spanning the gap. The CDR3 spans 14 residues. As DNA, the CDR3 is TGTGCTAGTGGTTTGAGATCAGGGACAGATACGCAGTATTTT. It is translated as CASGLRSGTDTQYF. The full variable domain, its missing parts supplied by reference TRBV12-5 and TRBJ2-3, is DARVTQTPRHKVTEMGQEVTMRCQPILGHNTVFWYRQTMMQGLELLAYFRNRAPLDDSGMPKDRFSAEMPDATLATLKIQPSEPRDSAVYFCASGLRSGTDTQYFGPGTRLTVL.

This clone occurred a few times. The chain combines TRBV2 with TRBJ1-4; D gene ambiguous. The germline gives CDR1 SNHLY, CDR2 FYNNEI. V shed 6 bases and J shed 2 bases, with 16 bases lying between them. This CDR3 comprises 16 residues. The CDR3 sequence: CASRIDNLSTNEKLFF. In DNA, the CDR3 is TGTGCCAGCAGGATCGACAACCTCAGCACTAATGAAAAACTGTTTTTT.

This clone appeared a single time. The chain has TRBV29-1 and TRBJ2-2; tentatively, D is TRBD1 (5 bases). V lost 7 bases, J lost 0 bases, and 9 bases lay in between. The CDR3 is 13 amino acids. Germline V gives CDR1 SQVTM, CDR2 ANQGSEA. The CDR3: CSAQDANTGELFF. For the CDR3, the DNA is TGCAGCGCACAGGACGCGAACACCGGGGAGCTGTTTTTT.

The chain carries TRBV2 and TRBJ1-2; D is undetermined. Germline V gene lookup returns CDR1 SNHLY and CDR2 FYNNEI. The germline V and J ends were trimmed by 3 bases and 4 bases, with 12 bases remaining between them. The length of the CDR3 is 14 residues. The CDR3 DNA reads TGTGCCAGCAGTGATTCCCAGACTAGCTATGGCTACACCTTC. Translation gives CASSDSQTSYGYTF.

This clone was seen a few times. J is TRBJ1-2 and V is TRBV7-2; the D gene is possibly TRBD1 (6 bases). V was trimmed by 1 base and J by 2 bases, leaving 8 bases between them. Germline V gene lookup returns CDR1 SGHTA and CDR2 FQGNSA. This CDR3 has 14 residues. CDR3 amino acids: CASSLEQGNYGYTF. The CDR3 DNA is TGTGCCAGCAGCTTAGAACAGGGCAACTATGGCTACACCTTC.

This rearrangement joins TRBV18 to TRBJ1-2; D is unresolved. The CDR3 loop spans 13 amino acids. V was clipped by 7 bases and J by 8 bases, with 17 bases between them. CDR1 and CDR2 from the germline V gene are KGHSH and LQKENI. The CDR3 loop is CASFGEPAGGYTF. As DNA, the CDR3 is TGTGCCAGCTTCGGGGAGCCAGCGGGAGGCTACACCTTC.

The gene calls are TRBV24-1 and TRBJ2-1, with D unclear. Germline V gene sequence: CDR1 KGHDR, CDR2 SFDVKD. Trimming stripped 3 bases from V and 3 bases from J, with 14 bases between. This CDR3 has 16 amino acids. The CDR3 loop is CATSDVSNPNYNEQFF. The CDR3 bases are TGTGCCACCAGTGATGTTAGCAACCCGAACTACAATGAGCAGTTCTTC.

This clone appeared a few times. The chain recombines TRBV9 with TRBJ1-4; 8 bases agree with TRBD1. From germline, CDR1 is SGDLS and CDR2 YYNGEE. The V and J ends lost 2 bases and 4 bases, in that order; junction bases with no gene match: 1. The CDR3 is 14 residues long. As DNA, the CDR3 is TGTGCCAGCAGCGTTACAGGGGGTAATGAAAAACTGTTTTTT. This gives the protein CASSVTGGNEKLFF.

This chain joins TRBV5-1 and TRBJ1-1; a weak D match, TRBD1 (5 bases). V was pared by 3 bases and J by 7 bases, with 10 bases between. The CDR3 has 12 amino acids. Looked up from germline, CDR1 is SGHRS and CDR2 is YFSETQ. CDR3 amino acids: CASSSGGNEAFF. The DNA of the CDR3 is TGCGCCAGCAGCTCCGGGGGGAATGAAGCTTTCTTT. Full variable domain (missing parts from reference TRBV5-1 and TRBJ1-1): KAGVTQTPRYLIKTRGQQVTLSCSPISGHRSVSWYQQTPGQGLQFLFEYFSETQRNKGNFPGRFSGRQFSNSRSEMNVSTLELGDSALYLCASSSGGNEAFFGQGTRLTVV.

The chain combines TRBV13 with TRBJ2-3; 12 bases line up with TRBD2. The trim removed 4 bases at V and 0 bases at J, leaving 2 bases unmatched. Germline V gene sequence: CDR1 PRHDT, CDR2 FYEKMQ (reference sequence). The CDR3 extends over 16 amino acids. CDR3 nucleotides: TGTGCCAGCAGCTCGGGGACTAGCGGGAGCACAGATACGCAGTATTTT. Translated: CASSSGTSGSTDTQYF.

This chain connects TRBV14 to TRBJ1-1; possibly TRBD1 for D (5 bases). The ends were cut back, 1 base at V and 5 bases at J, with 14 bases in the middle. The CDR3 is made up of 15 amino acids. The germline CDR1 and CDR2 sequences are SGHDN and FVKESK. In DNA, the CDR3 is TGTGCCAGCAGCCAAGGGAGGGGTTGGACGACTGAAGCTTTCTTT. This gives the protein CASSQGRGWTTEAFF.

This chain connects TRBV3-1 (or the pseudogene TRBV3-2) to TRBJ1-1; D gene ambiguous. The CDR3 runs 14 residues. V lost 4 bases to trimming and J lost 4 bases, with 13 bases between them. Germline-derived CDR1 and CDR2 are LGHDT and YNNKEL (reference sequence). CDR3 residues: CASSRIVSGTEAFF. In nucleotides, the CDR3 is TGTGCCAGCAGCCGTATCGTTTCGGGCACTGAAGCTTTCTTT.

The chain is built from TRBV19 and TRBJ2-2, with 10 bases that match TRBD1. CDR3 length: 16 amino acids. With 5 bases clipped from V and 1 base from J, the junction kept 4 bases outside the gene matches. CDR1 and CDR2 (germline): LNHDA, SQIVND (reference sequence). This CDR3 reads CASSPRDRGNTGELFF. CDR3 nucleotide sequence: TGTGCCAGTAGTCCAAGGGACAGGGGGAACACCGGGGAGCTGTTTTTT.

The rearrangement uses TRBV7-7 and TRBJ2-3, with 10 bases lining up with TRBD2. J lost 2 bases, V lost 2 bases, and 10 bases had no gene match. The germline V gene encodes CDR1 SSHAT and CDR2 FNYEAQ (reference sequence). There are 18 residues in the CDR3. The CDR3 nucleotides are TGTGCCAGCAGCTTAAGGCCTAGCGGGGGTCAAAACACAGATACGCAGTATTTT. This encodes CASSLRPSGGQNTDTQYF.

This clone was observed a few times. The chain uses TRBV11-3 and TRBJ1-2; 9 bases are shared with TRBD1. This CDR3 contains 16 residues. Per the germline V gene, CDR1 is SGHNT and CDR2 is YENEEA. V shed 1 base and J 4 bases; nucleotides not matched to a gene: 7. The CDR3 loop reads CASSLGGTGLAYGYTF. The CDR3 DNA follows: TGTGCCAGCAGCTTAGGCGGGACAGGGTTGGCCTATGGCTACACCTTC.

The gene calls are TRBV11-3 and TRBJ1-3; D not certain. Between the trimmed V and J ends, which lost 5 bases and 4 bases, there was a span of 9 bases. The CDR3 has 13 residues. Germline assignment: CDR1 SGHNT and CDR2 YENEEA. Written as DNA, the CDR3 is TGTGCCAGCAGCGAGCTGTCGGGAAACACCATATATTTT. This translates into CASSELSGNTIYF.

This clone was observed a few times. The chain uses TRBV10-1 and TRBJ2-3; TRBD2 agrees at 8 bases. The CDR3 runs to 15 residues. Looked up from germline, CDR1 is WNHNN and CDR2 is SYGVQD (reference sequence). The V gene end was trimmed by 7 bases and the J gene end by 1 base; junction bases not matched to a gene: 7. The CDR3 sequence is CASILAGRRTDTQYF. The CDR3 nucleotides are TGCGCCAGCATTCTAGCGGGCCGCCGCACAGATACGCAGTATTTT.

The CDR3 reads CASSRSRLAGTSTDTQYF. The CDR3 nucleotides are TGTGCCAGCAGCCGCTCCAGACTAGCGGGGACTAGCACAGATACGCAGTATTTT. The chain couples TRBV5-4 to TRBJ2-3; TRBD2 agrees at 11 bases. V was pared by 4 bases and J by 0 bases, with 10 bases of the junction left unmatched. The germline V gene encodes CDR1 SGHNT and CDR2 YYREEE (reference sequence). There are 18 residues in the CDR3.

The gene calls are TRBV6-5 and TRBJ2-3; 12 bases match TRBD2. V shed 8 bases, J shed 3 bases, and the junction held 3 bases outside the gene matches. Germline V lookup: CDR1 MNHEY, CDR2 SVGAGI. The CDR3 contains 14 residues. CDR3 amino acids: CASLAGGLTDTQYF. The DNA for the CDR3 is TGTGCCAGCCTAGCGGGAGGGCTGACAGATACGCAGTATTTT.

This chain uses TRBV12-3 or TRBV12-4 with TRBJ2-3; D perhaps matches TRBD2 (6 bases). The CDR3 contains 12 residues. The V gene lost 5 bases and the J gene lost 7 bases, with 10 bases spanning the gap. This CDR3 reads CASSPGLYTQYF. For the CDR3, the DNA is TGTGCCAGCAGTCCGGGACTTTATACGCAGTATTTT.

The genes are TRBV5-1 and TRBJ2-7, with 9 bases matching TRBD1. Germline V gene sequence: CDR1 SGHRS, CDR2 YFSETQ. The ends lost 0 bases at V and 5 bases at J; junction bases unmatched: 6. The CDR3 runs 15 residues. The CDR3 loop is CASSLEGQGKNEQYF. The CDR3 DNA sequence: TGCGCCAGCAGCTTGGAGGGACAGGGTAAAAACGAGCAGTACTTC.